This T cell receptor (beta chain) is drawn from a study of blood T cells in healthy people across ages. Germline V gene data show CDR1 as SGHTA and CDR2 as FQGNSA. The CDR3 totals 14 residues. A sample-barcoded 5' primer and a J-beta primer mix were used in a second PCR of about 7 to 12 cycles. TCRdb independently ran MiXCR on the 5' RACE reads; one entry per CDR3 protein. The sample has 1.2 million to 1.5 million distinct CDR3 sequences, approximately 42% seen once. On this clonotype itself: Its antigen is currently unknown. An end of the junction does not agree with germline; a read error may underlie this.

Study observations and caveats: In older individuals, TCR beta diversity per million T cells was lower, falling roughly linearly with age. TCR beta diversity correlated strongly with naive T cell percentage.

This TCR was recovered from a woman under 30 in good health. V gene TRBV7-2 combines with J gene TRBJ2-1; no firm D call. Source material: blood. Here the CDR3 DNA reads TGTGCCAGCAGCTTCCGGACGAGTTACAGTGAGCAGTTCTTC. This encodes CASSFRTSYSEQFF.